The 21 T cell receptor beta chains below all came from one sample that was sequenced in a study of Ad26.COV2.S vaccination and SARS-CoV-2 variants. As for treatment: around 19 received Ad26.COV2.S at low or high dose, single or two shots; several received placebo; per-sample allocation not given. After the first vaccine or placebo injection, samples were drawn on day 63. Produced via immunoSEQ multiplex PCR; TCRdb's table is partial and in-frame only. The sample holds around 400,000 clones; about 88% are singletons and the top ten take about 2%. This specimen consisted of peripheral blood, obtained in a trial of Ad26.COV2.S vaccine versus placebo. These TCRs come from a person between 18 and 65 years old who received the Ad26.COV2.S COVID-19 vaccine or a placebo.

The chain carries TRBV12-3 or TRBV12-4 and TRBJ1-1; no clear D. There are 13 residues in the CDR3. V was shortened by 3 bases and J by 1 base, with 6 bases between the two germline ends. The CDR3 DNA is TGTGCCAGCAGTTTCACCAAGAACACTGAAGCTTTCTTT. Its protein is CASSFTKNTEAFF.

The V gene is TRBV19, the J gene TRBJ1-5, with 8 bases matching TRBD1. This CDR3 is 13 amino acids long. V lost 7 bases and J lost 7; bases outside the gene matches: 6. Germline lookup yields CDR1 LNHDA and CDR2 SQIVND (reference sequence). CDR3 amino acids: CASTSTGAQPQHF. The CDR3 DNA sequence: TGTGCCAGTACCTCGACAGGGGCCCAGCCCCAGCATTTT.

CDR3 protein: CASSPRTGYNEQFF. CDR3 DNA sequence: TGTGCCAGTAGTCCTCGGACAGGATACAATGAGCAGTTCTTC. V is TRBV19 and J is TRBJ2-1, with 7 bases lining up with TRBD1. The CDR3 extends over 14 amino acids. Germline CDR1 reads LNHDA; CDR2 reads SQIVND (reference sequence). Trimming cost V 5 bases and J 4 bases; bases outside gene matches: 5.

This chain joins TRBV6-6 and TRBJ2-1; unclear D gene. The CDR3 extends over 16 amino acids. Germline V gene lookup returns CDR1 MNHNY and CDR2 SVGAGI (reference sequence). V was shortened by 5 bases and J by 4 bases, with 18 bases between the two germline ends. The CDR3 reads CASSHYLGNTYNEQFF. The CDR3 nucleotides read TGTGCCAGCAGTCACTACCTAGGGAATACGTACAATGAGCAGTTCTTC.

V is TRBV18 and J is TRBJ2-7; D tentatively fits TRBD1 or TRBD2 (6 bases each). Germline V gene data show CDR1 as KGHSH and CDR2 as LQKENI. The CDR3 sequence is 14 residues long. The V and J ends lost 5 bases and 10 bases respectively, with 21 bases between them. DNA for the CDR3: TGTGCCAGCTCAGCTAATTACAGGGACTCGGCCCAGTACTTC. Encoded protein: CASSANYRDSAQYF.

The chain carries TRBV4-1 and TRBJ2-7; either TRBD1 or TRBD2 may supply D (5 bases each). The CDR3 has 17 amino acids. Germline values: CDR1 MGHRA, CDR2 YSYEKL. Between the trimmed V and J ends, which lost 4 bases and 0 bases, there was a span of 19 bases. CDR3 region: CASSLAVIRDGSYEQYF. The DNA of the CDR3 is TGCGCCAGCAGCCTCGCCGTAATACGGGACGGCTCCTACGAGCAGTACTTC.

The rearrangement uses TRBV6-2 or TRBV6-3 and TRBJ1-2, with D possibly being TRBD1 (5 bases). CDR1 is MNHEY, CDR2 SVGEGT, per germline. The CDR3 runs 12 residues. V lost 5 bases to trimming and J lost 7 bases, with 11 bases between them. The CDR3 here is CASSNPGSGYTF. The CDR3 DNA follows: TGTGCCAGCAGTAATCCAGGGTCTGGCTACACCTTC.

This clone was seen once. The chain combines TRBV18 with TRBJ2-5; D perhaps matches TRBD2 (6 bases). Between the trimmed V and J ends, which lost 4 bases and 4 bases, there was a span of 7 bases. This CDR3 region has 12 residues. Germline CDR1 is KGHSH and CDR2 is LQKENI. The DNA of the CDR3 is TGTGCCAGCTCACAGGGAGGAGAGACCCAGTACTTC. This codes for CASSQGGETQYF.

The J gene is TRBJ2-5, the V gene TRBV6-5; the match to TRBD2 covers 9 bases. The V segment lost 6 bases and the J segment 5 bases; nucleotides outside the gene matches: 10. CDR3 length: 15 residues. Germline V gives CDR1 MNHEY, CDR2 SVGAGI. The CDR3 DNA reads TGTGCCAGCAGAACCCTGGGGGCGGGAGGGGAGACCCAGTACTTC. This gives the protein CASRTLGAGGETQYF.

The V gene is TRBV7-2, the J gene TRBJ2-5; possibly TRBD1 for D (5 bases). V was clipped by 1 base and J by 2 bases, with 8 bases between them. CDR1 is SGHTA and CDR2 is FQGNSA in the germline V gene. The CDR3 spans 14 residues. CDR3 bases: TGTGCCAGCAGCTTAGGCCCAGGGCAAGAGACCCAGTACTTC. The encoded protein is CASSLGPGQETQYF.

V gene TRBV19 combines with J gene TRBJ2-7; 9 nucleotides line up with TRBD1. Losses at the gene ends were 5 bases for V and 4 bases for J; bases not matched to a gene: 6. Germline loops: CDR1 LNHDA, CDR2 SQIVND (reference sequence). The CDR3 sequence is 14 residues long. The CDR3 region has the DNA TGTGCCAGTAGTGAAGGACAGGGGAGGTACGAGCAGTACTTC. This gives the protein CASSEGQGRYEQYF.

The genes are TRBV7-3 and TRBJ2-7; TRBD1 agrees at 8 bases. V lost 5 bases and J lost 2; bases outside the gene matches: 8. Germline-derived CDR1 and CDR2 are SGHTA and FQGTGA. CDR3 size: 15 residues. CDR3 protein: CASSRGQGAAYEQYF. The CDR3 DNA reads TGTGCCAGCAGCCGCGGGCAGGGGGCAGCCTACGAGCAGTACTTC.

Only a few counts were recorded for this clone. The J gene is TRBJ1-2, the V gene TRBV12-5; D is perhaps TRBD1 (5 bases). Germline assignment: CDR1 LGHNT and CDR2 FRNRAP. The V end lost 6 bases, the J end lost 2 bases, and 7 bases lay between the germline ends. This CDR3 is built from 12 residues. The CDR3 bases are TGTGCTAGTGGGGGGGAAAACTATGGCTACACCTTC. Protein product: CASGGENYGYTF.

CDR3 nucleotide sequence: TGCAGCGTTCGCCAACAGGGAGTTGGTGGCTCTGGGGCCAACGTCCTGACTTTC. This codes for CSVRQQGVGGSGANVLTF. This chain uses TRBV29-1 with TRBJ2-6, with D tentatively TRBD1 (6 bases). The CDR3 length is 18 residues. The V and J ends lost 5 bases and 0 bases respectively, with 20 bases between them. Germline V gene sequence: CDR1 SQVTM, CDR2 ANQGSEA.

The genes are TRBV4-3 and TRBJ1-5, with D possibly being TRBD1 (5 bases). The CDR3 has 15 amino acids. Trimming took off 0 bases at V and 7 bases at J, with 13 bases between the two ends. The germline V gene has CDR1 LGHNA and CDR2 YSLEER. CDR3 sequence: CASSQDSQGGQPQHF. CDR3 in DNA: TGCGCCAGCAGCCAAGATTCGCAGGGCGGACAGCCCCAGCATTTT.

A single count supports this clone. The genes are TRBV28 and TRBJ2-6; 10 bases fit TRBD1. The junction had 2 bases not matched to a gene; V was cut back by 6 bases and J by 3 bases. The CDR3 length is 15 residues. Germline-derived CDR1 and CDR2 are MDHEN and SYDVKM. CDR3: CASRTGGVGANVLTF. The CDR3 region has the DNA TGTGCCAGCAGGACAGGGGGCGTTGGGGCCAACGTCCTGACTTTC.

The V gene is TRBV12-3 or TRBV12-4, the J gene TRBJ2-3, with D unclear. CDR3 size: 13 residues. Trimming stripped 3 bases from V and 8 bases from J, with 12 bases between. The CDR3 DNA reads TGTGCCAGCAGTTTCGACTCAAGGAGTACGCAGTATTTT. Protein sequence: CASSFDSRSTQYF.

Only a few counts were recorded for this clone. The chain recombines TRBV28 with TRBJ2-5, with D unclear. Germline V gene data show CDR1 as MDHEN and CDR2 as SYDVKM. This CDR3 is built from 10 residues. V dropped 5 bases and J dropped 2 bases, with 0 bases sitting between them. The DNA of the CDR3 is TGTGCCAGCAGTCAAGAGACCCAGTACTTC. Protein product: CASSQETQYF.

The V and J genes are TRBV7-6 and TRBJ2-5; D possibly uses TRBD1 or TRBD2 (6 bases each). Germline loops: CDR1 SGHVS, CDR2 FNYEAQ. The CDR3 is 15 amino acids. Trimming cost V 5 bases and J 4 bases, with 17 bases left between them. CDR3 DNA sequence: TGTGCCAGCAGCCTCCTCTGGGGGGCGTTAGAGACCCAGTACTTC. This translates into CASSLLWGALETQYF.

The V gene is TRBV3-1 (or the pseudogene TRBV3-2), the J gene TRBJ1-4; TRBD1 might be the D (6 bases). This CDR3 has 16 amino acids. Germline V CDR1 and CDR2: LGHDT, YNNKEL (reference sequence). Trimming pared 1 base from V and 3 bases from J, leaving 12 bases between. CDR3 sequence: CASSQVARTANEKLFF. CDR3 bases: TGTGCCAGCAGCCAAGTCGCTAGGACAGCTAATGAAAAACTGTTTTTT.

V usage is TRBV2 and J usage is TRBJ1-6; D may be TRBD1 (5 bases). V dropped 7 bases and J dropped 6 bases, with 19 bases sitting between them. This CDR3 has 16 amino acids. Germline CDR1 reads SNHLY; CDR2 reads FYNNEI. CDR3 residues: CASTKGTSGFNSPLHF. Written as DNA, the CDR3 is TGTGCCAGCACCAAAGGGACCTCAGGATTTAATTCACCCCTCCACTTT.